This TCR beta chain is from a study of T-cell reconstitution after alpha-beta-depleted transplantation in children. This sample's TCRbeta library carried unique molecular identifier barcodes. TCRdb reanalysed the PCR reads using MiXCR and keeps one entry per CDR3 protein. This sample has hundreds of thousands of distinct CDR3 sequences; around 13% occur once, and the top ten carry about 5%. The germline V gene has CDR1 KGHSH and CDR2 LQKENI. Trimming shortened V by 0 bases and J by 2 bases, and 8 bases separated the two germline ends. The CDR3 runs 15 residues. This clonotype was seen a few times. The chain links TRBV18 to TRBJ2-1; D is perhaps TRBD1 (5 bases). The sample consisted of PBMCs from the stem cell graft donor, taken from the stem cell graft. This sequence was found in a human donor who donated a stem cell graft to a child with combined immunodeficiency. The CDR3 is CASSPPAGPYNEQFF. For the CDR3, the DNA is TGTGCCAGCTCACCACCGGCAGGGCCCTACAATGAGCAGTTCTTC. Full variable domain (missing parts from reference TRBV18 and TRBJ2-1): NAGVMQNPRHLVRRRGQEARLRCSPMKGHSHVYWYRQLPEEGLKFMVYLQKENIIDESGMPKERFSAEFPKEGPSILRIQQVVRGDSAAYFCASSPPAGPYNEQFFGPGTRLTVL.